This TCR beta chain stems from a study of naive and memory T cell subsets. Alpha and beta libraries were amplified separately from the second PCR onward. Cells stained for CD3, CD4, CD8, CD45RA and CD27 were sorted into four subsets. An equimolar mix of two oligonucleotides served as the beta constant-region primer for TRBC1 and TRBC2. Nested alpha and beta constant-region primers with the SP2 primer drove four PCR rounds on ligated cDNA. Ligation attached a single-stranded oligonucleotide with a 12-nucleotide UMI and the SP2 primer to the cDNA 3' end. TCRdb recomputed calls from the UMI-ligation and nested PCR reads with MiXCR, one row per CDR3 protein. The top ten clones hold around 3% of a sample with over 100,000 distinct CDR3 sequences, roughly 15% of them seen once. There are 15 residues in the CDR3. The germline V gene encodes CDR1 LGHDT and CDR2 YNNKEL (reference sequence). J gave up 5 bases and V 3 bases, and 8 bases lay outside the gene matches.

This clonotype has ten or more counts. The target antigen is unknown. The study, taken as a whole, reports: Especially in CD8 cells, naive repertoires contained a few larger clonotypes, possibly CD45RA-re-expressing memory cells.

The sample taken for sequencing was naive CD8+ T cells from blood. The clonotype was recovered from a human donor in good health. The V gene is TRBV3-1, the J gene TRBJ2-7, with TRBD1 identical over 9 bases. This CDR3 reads CASSQRDRVIDEQYF. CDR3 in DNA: TGTGCCAGCAGCCAGAGGGACAGGGTCATCGACGAGCAGTACTTC.